The clone carrying this TCR beta chain showed up just a few times. The target antigen is unknown. A second PCR, run for about 7 to 11 cycles, used a sample-barcoded 5' primer plus a J-beta primer mix. Via MiXCR, TCRdb re-called the 5' RACE reads, giving one row per CDR3 protein. The repertoire consists of around 800,000 distinct CDR3 sequences, with about 48% occurring once and the leading ten covering approximately 40%. The data originate from a study of blood T cells in healthy people across ages. Study context: Per two T cells, about one barcoded beta molecule was captured through template switching.

General observations from the study: There were more naive CD4+ cells and higher diversity in long-lived donors than in aged donors. Expanded clonotype changes were possibly confounded by unknown donor CMV status.

Germline CDR1 MNHEY, CDR2 SMNVEV (reference sequence). This CDR3 is built from 14 residues. The J segment lost 8 bases and the V segment lost 3 bases, leaving 8 bases of the junction unmatched. This TCR came from a man older than 75 in good health. V is TRBV27 and J is TRBJ1-2, with TRBD1 matching over 8 bases. Sequenced material: blood. The CDR3 sequence is CASSLQGARGGYTF. In DNA, the CDR3 is TGTGCCAGCAGTTTGCAGGGGGCGCGGGGAGGCTACACCTTC.